This entry describes one T cell receptor beta chain. The antigen is unknown. The table came from immunoSEQ multiplex PCR; TCRdb's copy has only in-frame clones and leaves some out. The sample lists approximately 1,000,000 clones; approximately 80% were seen once. The data were taken from a study of shared clonotypes between healthy human individuals. Trimming removed 3 bases from V and 0 bases from J, with 9 bases in between. Per germline, CDR1 MDHEN and CDR2 SYDVKM. The CDR3 runs 14 residues. The donors, healthy adults who were HIV-negative, had experienced no recent acute infections or vaccinations. Points from the study as a whole: Naive subsets generally had larger estimated richness than memory subsets.

The sequenced sample consisted of memory CD4+ T cells from PBMCs. The subset was: CD45RA-negative fraction. The sequence was obtained from a man aged 18 to 29 in good health. Some clones in this sample may be carry-over from other donors' samples. The chain carries TRBV28 and TRBJ2-7; D is ambiguous. CDR3 DNA sequence: TGTGCCAGCAGTTTGTCAAGGTTCTCCTACGAGCAGTACTTC. This sequence encodes CASSLSRFSYEQYF. Full variable domain (missing parts from reference TRBV28 and TRBJ2-7): DVKVTQSSRYLVKRTGEKVFLECVQDMDHENMFWYRQDPGLGLRLIYFSYDVKMKEKGDIPEGYSVSREKKERFSLILESASTNQTSMYLCASSLSRFSYEQYFGPGTRLTVT.